What follows are 13 T cell receptor beta chains derived from one specimen sequenced in a study of graft-versus-host responses after intestinal transplantation. Assay: immunoSEQ multiplex PCR; the TCRdb copy retains only in-frame clones and omits some. The data hold roughly 28,000 clones, with around 92% observed a single time. Material: PBMCs, obtained approximately 66 days after intestinal transplant. The receptors were sampled from a human patient who received an intestinal transplant, so some T cells may come from the graft donor.

The J gene is TRBJ2-7, the V gene TRBV18; unclear D gene. This CDR3 spans 20 amino acids. Trimming stripped 2 bases from V and 0 bases from J, with 26 bases between. CDR1 and CDR2 (germline): KGHSH, LQKENI. The chain's CDR3 is CASSPNPKGSPRKFSYEQYF. DNA of the CDR3: TGTGCCAGCTCACCAAACCCCAAGGGATCCCCACGGAAGTTCTCCTACGAGCAGTACTTC.

This chain links TRBV28 with TRBJ2-5; D might be TRBD1 or TRBD2, each matching 5 bases. Trimming stripped 6 bases from V and 2 bases from J, with 10 bases between. The CDR3 loop spans 13 amino acids. Germline V gene lookup returns CDR1 MDHEN and CDR2 SYDVKM. The CDR3 here is CASRGDGQETQYF. CDR3 bases: TGTGCCAGCAGGGGGGACGGACAAGAGACCCAGTACTTC.

The chain is built from TRBV11-2 and TRBJ2-3, with 9 nucleotides matching TRBD1. The CDR3 contains 16 residues. CDR1 SGHAT and CDR2 FQNNGV come from the germline V gene. V shed 1 base, J shed 4 bases, and the junction held 6 bases outside the gene matches. CDR3 in amino acids: CASSLVTGGFSDTQYF. CDR3 nucleotides: TGTGCCAGCAGCTTAGTTACAGGGGGCTTCTCAGATACGCAGTATTTT.

The J gene is TRBJ2-3, the V gene TRBV10-1, with D maybe TRBD2 (5 bases). This CDR3 region has 14 residues. V dropped 4 bases and J dropped 2 bases, with 10 bases sitting between them. Germline V gives CDR1 WNHNN, CDR2 SYGVQD (reference sequence). The CDR3 sequence is CASSGEWVTDTQYF. The CDR3 coding sequence is TGCGCCAGCAGTGGGGAGTGGGTCACAGATACGCAGTATTTT.

The V gene is TRBV6-1, the J gene TRBJ2-6; D ambiguous. The V and J ends lost 2 bases and 0 bases respectively, with 5 bases between them. The length of the CDR3 is 15 residues. Germline V gene lookup returns CDR1 MNHNS and CDR2 SASEGT. CDR3 in amino acids: CASSETSSGANVLTF. The CDR3 nucleotides are TGTGCCAGCAGTGAAACATCCTCTGGGGCCAACGTCCTGACTTTC.

The V gene is TRBV11-2, the J gene TRBJ2-1, with D perhaps TRBD1 (6 bases). CDR3 length: 14 residues. V was pared by 5 bases and J by 0 bases, with 8 bases between. In germline, CDR1 is SGHAT, CDR2 FQNNGV. CDR3 in amino acids: CASSPQGSYNEQFF. The CDR3 DNA reads as TGTGCCAGCAGCCCACAGGGCTCCTACAATGAGCAGTTCTTC.

The chain is built from TRBV13 and TRBJ2-2; TRBD1 matches at 9 bases. CDR1 and CDR2 from the germline V gene are PRHDT and FYEKMQ (reference sequence). This CDR3 region has 19 residues. Trimming took 1 base from V and 3 from J; bases not matched to a gene: 12. Written as DNA, the CDR3 is TGTGCCAGCAGCTTAGATGATTTCCGGGACAGGGTATACACCGGGGAGCTGTTTTTT. This translates into CASSLDDFRDRVYTGELFF.

The rearrangement joins TRBV7-9 to TRBJ2-1; D is possibly TRBD1 (6 bases). Germline V gene sequence: CDR1 SEHNR, CDR2 FQNEAQ (reference sequence). The CDR3 has 16 residues. With 5 bases removed from V and 5 bases from J, the gap between germline ends came to 19 bases. CDR3 in amino acids: CASSQSTAGVNNEQFF. For the CDR3, the DNA is TGTGCCAGCAGCCAAAGCACGGCAGGGGTTAACAATGAGCAGTTCTTC.

This clone was recorded once. The chain is built from TRBV15 and TRBJ2-5; 10 bases agree with TRBD1. The DNA end lines up better with TRBJ2-7; the J call may be wrong. The CDR3 is 16 residues long. The V gene's germline CDR1 is LNHNV and CDR2 YYDKDF (reference sequence). CDR3 DNA: TGTGCCACCAGCAGCCCCGGGACAGGGGACGCCTACGAGCAGTACTTC. This translates into CATSSPGTGDAYEQYF.

The chain links TRBV30 to TRBJ1-1; unclear D gene. Germline CDR1 and CDR2: GTSNPN and SVGIG (reference sequence). Trimming pared 4 bases from V and 4 bases from J, leaving 10 bases between. This CDR3 spans 12 amino acids. The DNA of the CDR3 is TGTGCCTGGAACCCTGGGTCCACTGAAGCTTTCTTT. Translating gives CAWNPGSTEAFF.

This clone was recorded once. The rearrangement links TRBV27 to TRBJ1-1; D gene uncertain. The CDR3 has 15 amino acids. Trimming pared 3 bases from V and 5 bases from J, leaving 16 bases between. Germline V gene sequence: CDR1 MNHEY, CDR2 SMNVEV (reference sequence). This CDR3 reads CASSLKVTGGTEAFF. In DNA form, the CDR3 reads TGTGCCAGCAGTTTGAAGGTAACGGGTGGAACTGAAGCTTTCTTT.

The chain recombines TRBV11-2 with TRBJ1-1; 8 nucleotides align to TRBD1. V trimming: 3 bases; J trimming: 1 base; junction bases outside the gene matches: 4. The CDR3 has 15 residues. CDR1 SGHAT and CDR2 FQNNGV come from the germline V gene. CDR3 DNA: TGTGCCAGCAGCTTCTGGACAGGGCAGAACACTGAAGCTTTCTTT. Protein: CASSFWTGQNTEAFF.

In its sample, this clone was seen once. The gene calls are TRBV5-4 and TRBJ2-7; D gene uncertain. V was clipped by 3 bases and J by 5 bases, with 12 bases between them. CDR3 length: 13 amino acids. Germline-derived CDR1 and CDR2 are SGHNT and YYREEE (reference sequence). The CDR3 sequence: CASSSIGGNEQYF. CDR3 DNA: TGTGCCAGCAGCTCCATAGGCGGAAACGAGCAGTACTTC.